This entry lists 7 T cell receptor beta chains sequenced from one sample in a study of T-cell memory formation after mild COVID-19. Each CDR3 protein is one row after TCRdb ran MiXCR on the 5' RACE reads. The table has about 350,000 distinct CDR3 sequences, approximately 14% seen once; the top ten hold 20% to 25%. Sequencing used PBMCs or a T cell subset sorted from them (not recorded which). These receptors originate from a man between 18 and 35 years old who had mild COVID-19 (a few samples of this study predate the infection). Cell type and time point are not known.

The genes are TRBV4-2 and TRBJ2-6; perhaps TRBD2 as D (5 bases). The CDR3 runs 17 residues. The germline CDR1 and CDR2 sequences are LGHNA and YNFKEQ. Trimming removed 3 bases at V and 2 bases at J, with 14 bases between. CDR3 nucleotides: TGTGCCAGCAGCCAGGGCTCCGGGGTCGCTGGGGCCAACGTCCTGACTTTC. Protein: CASSQGSGVAGANVLTF.

The chain joins TRBV18 to TRBJ1-2; no definite D call. The CDR3 covers 13 residues. Germline values: CDR1 KGHSH, CDR2 LQKENI. V shed 2 bases and J shed 8 bases, with 12 bases lying between them. CDR3 nucleotide sequence: TGTGCCAGCTCACCAGGACGGCTCGAAGGCTACACCTTC. Its translation: CASSPGRLEGYTF.

This clonotype was observed at least ten times. This chain joins TRBV5-1 and TRBJ2-3; D not resolved. The CDR3 runs 14 residues. Looked up from germline, CDR1 is SGHRS and CDR2 is YFSETQ. V gave up 3 bases and J gave up 4 bases, with 12 bases separating them. CDR3 amino acids: CASSSGRLPDTQYF. The CDR3 DNA is TGCGCCAGCAGCTCCGGCCGACTGCCAGATACGCAGTATTTT.

There are a few counts of this clonotype. V gene TRBV4-1 combines with J gene TRBJ2-3, with D hard to call. CDR1 and CDR2 from the germline V gene are MGHRA and YSYEKL. V was pared by 0 bases and J by 6 bases, with 19 bases between. The CDR3 runs 17 residues. The CDR3 protein is CASSQEPGLLGVDTQYF. In DNA form, the CDR3 reads TGCGCCAGCAGCCAAGAACCTGGCCTCCTCGGTGTTGATACGCAGTATTTT.

This clonotype was recorded at least ten times. The V and J genes are TRBV5-1 and TRBJ1-1; D not resolved. Trimming stripped 4 bases from V and 1 base from J, with 8 bases between. The germline gives CDR1 SGHRS, CDR2 YFSETQ. This CDR3 is built from 13 residues. CDR3 bases: TGCGCCAGCAGCCTACAGACGAACACTGAAGCTTTCTTT. Residues: CASSLQTNTEAFF.

The chain employs TRBV29-1 and TRBJ2-7; either TRBD1 or TRBD2 may fit D (6 bases each). Trimming cost V 3 bases and J 3 bases, with 12 bases left between them. This CDR3 spans 13 amino acids. Germline CDR1 SQVTM, CDR2 ANQGSEA. The DNA of the CDR3 is TGCAGCGTTGAGAGGGGGGTCCACTACGAGCAGTACTTC. Translated, it gives CSVERGVHYEQYF.

CDR3 in amino acids: CASSQEVWTSGENTGELFF. For the CDR3, the DNA is TGTGCCAGCAGCCAAGAGGTGTGGACTAGCGGAGAGAACACCGGGGAGCTGTTTTTT. The rearrangement uses TRBV3-1 and TRBJ2-2; 10 nucleotides match TRBD2. V lost 0 bases and J lost 1; bases outside the gene matches: 8. The CDR3 has 19 residues. From germline, CDR1 is LGHDT and CDR2 YNNKEL (reference sequence). Full variable domain (rest looked up from reference TRBV3-1 and TRBJ2-2): DTAVSQTPKYLVTQMGNDKSIKCEQNLGHDTMYWYKQDSKKFLKIMFSYNNKELIINETVPNRFSPKSPDKAHLNLHINSLELGDSAVYFCASSQEVWTSGENTGELFFGEGSRLTVL.